These T cell receptor beta chains were read from a single sample in a study of shared clonotypes between healthy human individuals. TCRdb's table, derived via immunoSEQ multiplex PCR, lists solely in-frame clones and lacks some. The sample yields about 2 million clones, over 85% seen once. Sequencing input: naive CD4+ T cells sorted from blood. These receptors came from a man younger than 35 in good health. Each CDR3 is given with its conserved first and last residue. D genes are given only for firm matches.

j_call | v_call | d_call | cdr3_aa | cdr3_nt
TRBJ1-1 | TRBV19 | - | CASSMLRSVGTEAFF | TGTGCCAGTAGTATGCTCAGGTCGGTGGGCACTGAAGCTTTCTTT
TRBJ2-3 | TRBV5-4 | - | CASSRQGGGGRDTQYF | TGTGCCAGCAGCCGGCAGGGGGGCGGGGGAAGGGATACGCAGTATTTT
TRBJ2-7 | TRBV7-6 | - | CASSGHRAGTSYEQYF | TGTGCCAGCAGCGGTCACAGGGCTGGTACCTCCTACGAGCAGTACTTC
TRBJ2-7 | TRBV5-4 | TRBD1 | CASSRDRDYEQYF | TGTGCCAGCAGCCGGGACAGAGACTACGAGCAGTACTTC
TRBJ1-1 | TRBV27 | - | CASCGQSNTEAFF | TGTGCCAGCTGCGGACAGTCGAACACTGAAGCTTTCTTT
TRBJ1-5 | TRBV5-6 | TRBD1 | CASSLRLTGNSNQPQHF | TGTGCCAGCAGCTTACGTTTGACAGGGAACAGCAATCAGCCCCAGCATTTT
TRBJ2-3 | TRBV25-1 | TRBD1 | CASSDRGLDTQYF | TGTGCCAGCAGTGATAGGGGGCTTGATACGCAGTATTTT
TRBJ1-1 | TRBV5-1 | TRBD1 | CASSLAGQVMNTEAFF | TGCGCCAGCAGCTTGGCCGGACAGGTTATGAACACTGAAGCTTTCTTT
TRBJ2-5 | TRBV12-5 | - | CASGLVSFMRWGSQETQYF | TGTGCTAGTGGTTTGGTGTCGTTTATGAGGTGGGGATCACAAGAGACCCAGTACTTC
TRBJ1-4 | TRBV28 | - | CASSRREKLFF | TGTGCCAGCAGTCGGCGGGAAAAACTGTTTTTT
TRBJ2-2 | TRBV9 | TRBD1 | CASSPYTQGTGELFF | TGTGCCAGCAGCCCCTACACACAGGGGACCGGGGAGCTGTTTTTT
TRBJ2-1 | TRBV4-1 | TRBD2 | CASSQEGGAGGDEQFF | TGCGCCAGCAGCCAAGAAGGGGGCGCGGGAGGGGATGAGCAGTTCTTC
TRBJ1-1 | TRBV6-1 | - | CASSTEGYRNTEAFF | TGTGCCAGCAGTACCGAAGGGTACCGGAACACTGAAGCTTTCTTT
TRBJ1-2 | TRBV9 | - | CASSVGEGGNYGYTF | TGTGCCAGCAGCGTAGGGGAAGGGGGTAACTATGGCTACACCTTC
TRBJ1-2 | TRBV29-1 | - | CSVEDARRGAREGYTF | TGCAGCGTTGAAGACGCCCGGAGGGGGGCGCGGGAGGGCTACACCTTC
TRBJ1-6 | TRBV6-5 | - | CASSYSRQRSPLHF | TGTGCCAGCAGTTACTCCCGACAGCGGTCACCCCTCCACTTT
TRBJ2-7 | TRBV14 | - | CASSQDRINGIYF | TGTGCCAGCAGCCAAGATAGAATAAATGGGATATACTTC